Listed below are T cell receptor beta chains from one sample, sequenced in a study of T cells expressing NK-cell markers. TCRdb reanalyzed the 5' RACE reads, giving one entry per CDR3 protein sequence and no DNA. The sample is made up of around 260,000 distinct CDR3 sequences, and the top ten hold roughly 4.2% of it. Specimen: blood T cells: a sorted CD56 or NKG2C T cell subset, CD4+ or CD8+ T cells, or bulk PBMC T cells (not recorded which). The receptors come from a woman between 18 and 70 years old in good health. The CDR3 runs from the conserved cysteine through the conserved F or W. Fields, in order: J gene, V gene, CDR3 protein.

>TRBJ1-5|TRBV21-1
CASSRPPGQGGFGNQPQHF
>TRBJ2-7|TRBV12-3/TRBV12-4
CASSIASGFSYEQYF
>TRBJ2-2|TRBV7-2
CASSSRVGELFF
>TRBJ1-6|TRBV5-1
CASRLGGLGSGSPLHF
>TRBJ2-1|TRBV9
CASSPRPGTTMNEQFF
>TRBJ2-2|TRBV20-1
CSAIPPGQKNTGELFF
>TRBJ2-7|TRBV9
CASSVEASGSPYEQYF
>TRBJ1-1|TRBV7-3
CASSPPGWNTEAFF
>TRBJ1-6|TRBV20-1
CSAPRTPLDNSPLHF
>TRBJ2-6|TRBV12-3/TRBV12-4
CASSYRGSGANVLTF
>TRBJ2-7|TRBV29-1
CSVLEIQGRLGEQYF
>TRBJ2-1|TRBV6-2/TRBV6-3
CASSWGVGEQFF
>TRBJ2-1|TRBV27
CAIAPLAGIYNEQFF
>TRBJ2-5|TRBV7-2
CASSLATNVAGVKGETQYF
>TRBJ2-1|TRBV7-2
CASSFGGGGALVQFF
>TRBJ2-5|TRBV4-2
CASSQGRDSVGETQYF
>TRBJ2-1|TRBV7-2
CASSLGAYNEQFF
>TRBJ2-2|TRBV29-1
CSVVPGTYTGELFF
>TRBJ1-2|TRBV5-6
CASSLRDRVRDGYTF
>TRBJ2-1|TRBV7-3
CASRLRSGRPAWSYNEQFF
>TRBJ1-2|TRBV29-1
CSVERIGGSYGYTF
>TRBJ2-3|TRBV20-1
CRLAEDSRPGTDTQYF
>TRBJ2-1|TRBV7-6
CASSPTRTLSNEQFF
>TRBJ2-7|TRBV2
CASRESTFGTRGEQYF
>TRBJ2-7|TRBV5-4
CASSRTGASGRYEQYF
>TRBJ2-7|TRBV5-1
CASSGQPGLAVHEQYF
>TRBJ2-4|TRBV5-1
CASTSTKNIQYF
>TRBJ1-4|TRBV9
CASSRTGEFGEKLFF
>TRBJ1-5|TRBV2
CASSEGYQPQHF
>TRBJ2-5|TRBV7-9
CASSLLYLQETQYF
>TRBJ2-1|TRBV19
CASTSKGGTGANEQFF
>TRBJ1-1|TRBV30
CAWNLAGTMNTEAFF
>TRBJ2-2|TRBV5-1
CASSLGQGNTGELFF
>TRBJ1-1|TRBV20-1
CSARVPNSNTEAFF
>TRBJ1-2|TRBV15
CATSRDGVYGYTF
>TRBJ2-5|TRBV6-1
CASRLAGGPGTQYF
>TRBJ2-7|TRBV29-1
CSVEARLAGGGEQYF
>TRBJ2-1|TRBV6-1
CASSRSAGLAIEQFF
>TRBJ1-2|TRBV5-6
CASSVGNGRRGYTF
>TRBJ2-1|TRBV12-3/TRBV12-4
CASSLVPISTHNEQFF
>TRBJ2-7|TRBV12-3/TRBV12-4
CASTEQGAIVYEQYF
>TRBJ2-4|TRBV20-1
CSAPGLAKNIQYF
>TRBJ2-5|TRBV5-1
CASSTQGETKYF
>TRBJ1-3|TRBV7-2
CASSLQGAPGNTIYF
>TRBJ2-2|TRBV4-2
CASSQITGELFF
>TRBJ2-1|TRBV6-5
CASSYRSLAGHYNEQFF